A single sample is the source of the 32 T cell receptor beta chains below, sequenced in a study of CD8 T cells in ankylosing spondylitis. Points from the study as a whole: For ankylosing spondylitis blood, a TCR beta motif of about eight highly homologous variants appeared characteristic.

These TCRs are of unknown antigen specificity. TCRdb reanalysed the 5' RACE reads using MiXCR and keeps one entry per CDR3 protein. The table includes some 840,000 distinct CDR3 sequences, about 10% detected once. Sequences were obtained from blood, either unsorted or a sorted T cell fraction (not recorded which). Receptors originate from a male donor with ankylosing spondylitis.

This clonotype was seen a few times. J is TRBJ2-2 and V is TRBV5-5, with D unresolved. The CDR3 is made up of 15 amino acids. Germline V CDR1 and CDR2: SGHKS, YYEKEE (reference sequence). Trimming removed 1 base from V and 4 bases from J, with 11 bases in between. CDR3 amino acids: CASSLSAVGTGELFF. CDR3 bases: TGTGCCAGCAGCTTGTCGGCAGTAGGCACCGGGGAGCTGTTTTTT.

This clonotype was observed at least ten times. This sequence joins TRBV29-1 and TRBJ2-3; D gene unclear. There are 12 residues in the CDR3. V was shortened by 3 bases and J by 5 bases, with 9 bases between the two germline ends. Germline V gene lookup returns CDR1 SQVTM and CDR2 ANQGSEA. The CDR3 here is CSVEKGGDTQYF. The CDR3 nucleotides read TGCAGCGTTGAGAAAGGTGGAGATACGCAGTATTTT.

This clonotype occurred a few times. The CDR3 DNA reads as TGCGCCAGCAGCCAACTAGTGCTATACAATGAGCAGTTCTTC. Encoded protein: CASSQLVLYNEQFF. This chain uses TRBV4-1 with TRBJ2-1; no firm D call. This CDR3 contains 14 residues. The germline gives CDR1 MGHRA, CDR2 YSYEKL. V shed 2 bases and J shed 4 bases, with 9 bases lying between them.

The CDR3 sequence is CASSLELAYNEQFF. The CDR3 DNA sequence: TGCGCCAGCAGCTTGGAACTAGCGTACAATGAGCAGTTCTTC. The chain carries TRBV5-1 and TRBJ2-1; the match to TRBD2 covers 7 bases. Germline V gene sequence: CDR1 SGHRS, CDR2 YFSETQ. Losses at the gene ends were 0 bases for V and 4 bases for J; bases not matched to a gene: 1. The CDR3 length is 14 residues.

The chain couples TRBV10-3 to TRBJ2-7; tentative D call: TRBD2 (6 bases). Trimming removed 2 bases from V and 3 bases from J, with 20 bases in between. Germline CDR1 is ENHRY and CDR2 is SYGVKD. The CDR3 loop spans 17 amino acids. CDR3 protein: CAISEVGDSLMHYEQYF. The CDR3 coding sequence is TGTGCCATCAGTGAGGTCGGGGACTCCCTGATGCACTACGAGCAGTACTTC.

The chain couples TRBV5-1 to TRBJ1-2; unclear D gene. This CDR3 comprises 14 residues. In germline, CDR1 is SGHRS, CDR2 YFSETQ. Trimming took 2 bases from V and 4 from J, leaving 12 bases between them. CDR3 sequence reads: CASSFPSLGYGYTF. For the CDR3, the DNA is TGCGCCAGCAGCTTTCCATCGCTGGGCTATGGCTACACCTTC.

This sequence joins TRBV20-1 and TRBJ1-5; tentatively, D is TRBD1 (5 bases). Trimming removed 6 bases at V and 2 bases at J, with 23 bases between. The CDR3 covers 17 residues. CDR1 and CDR2 (germline): DFQATT, SNEGSKA (reference sequence). The CDR3 spells CSAARQRVGWGNQPQHF. CDR3 nucleotide sequence: TGCAGTGCCGCGAGACAGAGAGTGGGATGGGGCAATCAGCCCCAGCATTTT.

The J gene is TRBJ1-1, the V gene TRBV20-1; D is unresolved. CDR3 length: 12 residues. The germline V gene has CDR1 DFQATT and CDR2 SNEGSKA (reference sequence). As DNA, the CDR3 is TGCACCACCCCCGGTAGGAACACTGAAGCTTTCTTT. Translating gives CTTPGRNTEAFF.

V is TRBV5-5 and J is TRBJ1-2, with D perhaps matching TRBD1 (6 bases). The CDR3 spans 14 residues. Germline CDR1 SGHKS, CDR2 YYEKEE (reference sequence). The germline V and J ends were trimmed by 1 base and 8 bases, with 15 bases remaining between them. The chain's CDR3 is CASSLRQDSMGYTF. CDR3 sequence (DNA): TGTGCCAGCAGCTTGAGACAGGACTCTATGGGCTACACCTTC.

This clonotype has just a few counts. The J gene is TRBJ2-7, the V gene TRBV5-1, with a tentative D call TRBD1 (6 bases). V shed 2 bases and J shed 3 bases, with 12 bases lying between them. This CDR3 comprises 14 residues. Germline V gene sequence: CDR1 SGHRS, CDR2 YFSETQ. The CDR3 sequence is CASSFQGTLYEQYF. The CDR3, as DNA: TGCGCCAGCAGCTTCCAGGGGACCCTCTACGAGCAGTACTTC.

For this clonotype: A junction boundary mismatches the germline segment, possibly from a read error. This chain joins TRBV29-1 and TRBJ2-3; D call uncertain. Per germline, CDR1 SQVTM and CDR2 ANQGSEA. This CDR3 region has 15 residues. In DNA, the CDR3 is TGCAGCGTTGAAGAACAGTCTTGGCGCACAGATCCGCAGTATTTT. It yields the protein CSVEEQSWRTDPQYF.

The sample holds many counts of this clonotype. The gene calls are TRBV7-9 and TRBJ1-6, with no clear D. Per the germline V gene, CDR1 is SEHNR and CDR2 is FQNEAQ (reference sequence). The V and J ends lost 8 bases and 3 bases respectively, with 11 bases between them. The CDR3 is made up of 14 amino acids. CDR3 residues: CASGWADYNSPLHF. CDR3 nucleotides: TGTGCCAGCGGTTGGGCCGACTATAATTCACCCCTCCACTTT.

This clonotype has ten or more counts. The chain combines TRBV12-3 or TRBV12-4 with TRBJ1-2; TRBD1 aligns across 10 bases. This CDR3 region has 16 residues. V lost 3 bases and J lost 6; bases outside the gene matches: 10. The CDR3 DNA sequence: TGTGCCAGCAGTTTCTCGACAGGGGGCGCAGCTAATGGCTACACCTTC. It codes for CASSFSTGGAANGYTF.

The rearrangement joins TRBV2 to TRBJ1-1, with unresolved D. V was trimmed by 2 bases and J by 4 bases, leaving 11 bases between them. The CDR3 is 14 amino acids. Germline V gene sequence: CDR1 SNHLY, CDR2 FYNNEI. The CDR3 is CASSESRAGTEAFF. The CDR3 region has the DNA TGTGCCAGCAGTGAAAGTAGGGCCGGCACTGAAGCTTTCTTT.

This clonotype was counted a few times. The rearrangement uses TRBV6-5 and TRBJ1-2; D unclear. The CDR3 spans 18 residues. The V end was cut by 2 bases, the J end by 2 bases, with 21 bases between. In germline, CDR1 is MNHEY, CDR2 SVGAGI. The CDR3 DNA is TGTGCCAGCAGTTACGGACTTGGGTTCCTGGGATACAACTATGGCTACACCTTC. This translates into CASSYGLGFLGYNYGYTF.

This clonotype was counted only a few times. This chain links TRBV5-6 with TRBJ2-7, with D possibly matching TRBD1 (6 bases). This CDR3 is built from 13 residues. V lost 4 bases to trimming and J lost 12 bases, with 20 bases between them. Germline values: CDR1 SGHDT, CDR2 YYEEEE. CDR3 bases: TGTGCCAGCAGCGACTCACCGGACAGCCGAGTGTACTTC. This sequence encodes CASSDSPDSRVYF.

This clonotype was counted at least ten times. The rearrangement joins TRBV4-1 to TRBJ2-7; TRBD1 matches at 8 bases. The CDR3 contains 16 residues. Germline V lookup: CDR1 MGHRA, CDR2 YSYEKL. Unmatched junction bases numbered 10, after V lost 1 base and J lost 5 bases. In DNA form, the CDR3 reads TGCGCCAGCAGCCAAGGGGGGACAGGTAGATCTGACGAGCAGTACTTC. This codes for CASSQGGTGRSDEQYF.

This clonotype was observed a handful of times. The CDR3 nucleotides are TGTGCCATCAGTGAGCCAAGACAGGGGGTCGATGAGCAGTTCTTC. Encoded protein: CAISEPRQGVDEQFF. This chain links TRBV10-3 with TRBJ2-1; TRBD1 aligns across 9 bases. Looked up from germline, CDR1 is ENHRY and CDR2 is SYGVKD. With 2 bases clipped from V and 8 bases from J, the junction kept 7 bases outside the gene matches. The CDR3 is 15 amino acids.

The sample holds a few counts of this clonotype. J is TRBJ2-3 and V is TRBV7-2; D is unclear. CDR3 length: 14 residues. The germline V and J ends were trimmed by 6 bases and 5 bases, with 15 bases remaining between them. Germline values: CDR1 SGHTA, CDR2 FQGNSA. DNA of the CDR3: TGTGCCAGCAGACACGGATTTGGCGAAGATACGCAGTATTTT. Residues: CASRHGFGEDTQYF.

This clonotype was seen a few times. V gene TRBV6-1 combines with J gene TRBJ2-3; D perhaps matches TRBD2 (5 bases). This CDR3 has 15 amino acids. Germline V gene data show CDR1 as MNHNS and CDR2 as SASEGT. Trimming took off 3 bases at V and 1 base at J, with 11 bases between the two ends. The CDR3 DNA sequence: TGTGCCAGCAGTGAGGCCGGGGTTGGCACAGATACGCAGTATTTT. Protein product: CASSEAGVGTDTQYF.

This sequence joins TRBV20-1 and TRBJ2-3; TRBD1 aligns across 10 bases. In germline, CDR1 is DFQATT, CDR2 SNEGSKA (reference sequence). The CDR3 sequence is 14 residues long. Trimming took 6 bases from V and 4 from J; bases not matched to a gene: 7. The CDR3 loop reads CSAVTGGFADTQYF. The CDR3 region has the DNA TGCAGTGCCGTGACAGGGGGCTTCGCAGATACGCAGTATTTT.

The chain has TRBV20-1 and TRBJ2-7; perhaps TRBD2 as D (5 bases). CDR3 length: 14 amino acids. The germline V and J ends were trimmed by 0 bases and 2 bases, with 11 bases remaining between them. From germline, CDR1 is DFQATT and CDR2 SNEGSKA (reference sequence). The CDR3 loop is CSARDADSPYEQYF. CDR3 DNA: TGCAGTGCTAGAGATGCGGACTCACCCTACGAGCAGTACTTC.

The sample holds a few counts of this clonotype. The chain recombines TRBV10-1 with TRBJ2-7, with TRBD1 matching 8 bases. The CDR3 sequence is 16 residues long. CDR1 is WNHNN and CDR2 is SYGVQD in the germline V gene (reference sequence). The V segment lost 8 bases and the J segment 3 bases; nucleotides outside the gene matches: 15. Here the CDR3 reads CASSPGWTGSNYEQYF. The CDR3 DNA follows: TGCGCCAGCTCCCCCGGTTGGACAGGGTCGAACTACGAGCAGTACTTC.

This clonotype was found many times. The rearrangement uses TRBV6-5 and TRBJ2-1; the D gene is possibly TRBD2 (5 bases). The CDR3 has 16 amino acids. Trimming removed 7 bases at V and 6 bases at J, with 22 bases between. CDR1 and CDR2 from the germline V gene are MNHEY and SVGAGI. Here the CDR3 reads CASIKRQRKGGNEQFF. Written as DNA, the CDR3 is TGTGCCAGCATTAAGAGGCAGCGAAAAGGAGGCAATGAGCAGTTCTTC.

Only a few counts were recorded for this clonotype. The genes are TRBV5-1 and TRBJ2-2, with 7 bases aligning to TRBD1. The junction had 8 bases not matched to a gene; V was cut back by 5 bases and J by 4 bases. Germline assignment: CDR1 SGHRS and CDR2 YFSETQ. This CDR3 is 15 amino acids long. As DNA, the CDR3 is TGCGCCAGCAGTCCAAGGACAGGCCTCACCGGGGAGCTGTTTTTT. This translates into CASSPRTGLTGELFF.

This clonotype was observed many times. The V call is TRBV10-3, the J call TRBJ2-7, with a possible D match to TRBD1 (5 bases). Trimming shortened V by 7 bases and J by 2 bases, and 12 bases separated the two germline ends. The CDR3 is 13 residues long. Germline assignment: CDR1 ENHRY and CDR2 SYGVKD. The CDR3 DNA is TGTGCCATCAATCAGGGCCGCACCTACGAGCAGTACTTC. Its protein is CAINQGRTYEQYF.

Of note for this clonotype: A read error is possible here, since a much larger clone lies one base away. The chain employs TRBV20-1 and TRBJ2-3, with a tentative D call TRBD1 (5 bases). Trimming removed 6 bases at V and 5 bases at J, with 12 bases between. Germline-derived CDR1 and CDR2 are DFQATT and SNEGSKA (reference sequence). The CDR3 is 12 residues long. CDR3 loop: CSATTGEDTQYF. Here the CDR3 DNA reads TGCAGTGCAACCACAGGCGAAGATACGCAGTATTTT.

This chain joins TRBV7-9 and TRBJ1-1; D is unresolved. Trimming removed 8 bases from V and 11 bases from J, with 12 bases in between. CDR1 and CDR2 from the germline V gene are SEHNR and FQNEAQ (reference sequence). This CDR3 has 10 residues. CDR3 residues: CASGRASAFF. The CDR3 DNA reads as TGTGCCAGCGGACGGGCCTCTGCTTTCTTT.

This chain uses TRBV27 with TRBJ2-3; TRBD2 might be the D (6 bases). The CDR3 sequence is 13 residues long. V dropped 4 bases and J dropped 7 bases, with 12 bases sitting between them. Per the germline V gene, CDR1 is MNHEY and CDR2 is SMNVEV (reference sequence). CDR3 nucleotides: TGTGCCAGCAGTTCGGGAGTTAAATATACGCAGTATTTT. Amino acids: CASSSGVKYTQYF.

The chain recombines TRBV4-1 with TRBJ2-1; no firm D call. The germline V gene has CDR1 MGHRA and CDR2 YSYEKL. The V gene lost 0 bases and the J gene lost 9 bases, with 12 bases spanning the gap. The CDR3 has 14 residues. The CDR3 loop reads CASSQDPKALEQFF. CDR3 bases: TGCGCCAGCAGCCAAGACCCGAAAGCGCTTGAGCAGTTCTTC.

This clonotype was detected ten times or more. The chain joins TRBV5-5 to TRBJ1-2, with D perhaps TRBD1 (5 bases). The V gene lost 0 bases and the J gene lost 11 bases, with 14 bases spanning the gap. Germline CDR1 and CDR2: SGHKS and YYEKEE (reference sequence). This CDR3 is built from 13 residues. Here the CDR3 reads CASSLAGTDIYTF. For the CDR3, the DNA is TGTGCCAGCAGCTTGGCAGGGACGGACATTTACACCTTC.

CDR3 sequence (DNA): TGTGCCAGCAGTGCACAGAATAATTCACCCCTCCACTTT. It is translated as CASSAQNNSPLHF. V and J are TRBV6-1 and TRBJ1-6; D not certain. CDR3 length: 13 amino acids. V gave up 4 bases and J gave up 5 bases, with 6 bases separating them. The V gene's germline CDR1 is MNHNS and CDR2 SASEGT.